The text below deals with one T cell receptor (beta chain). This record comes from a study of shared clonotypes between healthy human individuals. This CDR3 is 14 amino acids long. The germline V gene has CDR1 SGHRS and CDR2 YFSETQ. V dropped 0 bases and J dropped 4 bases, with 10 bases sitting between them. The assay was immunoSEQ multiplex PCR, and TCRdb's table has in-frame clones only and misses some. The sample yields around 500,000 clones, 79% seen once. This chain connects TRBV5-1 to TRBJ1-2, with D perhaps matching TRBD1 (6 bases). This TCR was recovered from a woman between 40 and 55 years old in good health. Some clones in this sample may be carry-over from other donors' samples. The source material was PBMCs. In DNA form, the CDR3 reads TGCGCCAGCAGCTTGGAGGACAGTCCCTATGGCTACACCTTC. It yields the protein CASSLEDSPYGYTF.